This TCR beta chain derives from a study of blood T cell repertoires in COVID-19 (TCRdb year 2020). About the investigation overall: Samples from collaborators originated in the United States, Italy and Spain and spanned both the acute and convalescent phases of COVID-19. The prospective study material was composed of cDNA or gDNA derived from T cells, B-cell-depleted T cells, or PBMCs. The dataset comprised deeply sampled blood TCRbeta repertoires from subjects exposed to, actively infected with, or recovered from COVID-19. A freely available public database, intended as a resource for researchers studying the immune response to SARS-CoV-2, is where the repertoires were released. The samples were drawn from the first 160 participants of the ongoing ImmuneRACE study and from 1,254 subjects provided by 6 global collaborators. The sample metadata nearly always contained a de-identified subject ID, COVID-19 status, age in years and sex. Where HLA class I and class II types were available, the types were taken from metadata supplied by the sample provider, not from assay-based typing.

Participants in the prospective study were enrolled through a virtual design, were aged roughly 18 to 95 years, and lived in approximately 24 United States geographic areas. In the prospective study, participants were assigned to cohorts based on the clinical history participants reported in a screening survey and a study questionnaire. Mobile phlebotomists in the prospective study collected whole blood, serum and a nasopharyngeal or oropharyngeal swab from every participant. Over a roughly two-month period, participants in the prospective study had the option of providing additional blood draws and questionnaires. Before DNA extraction, blood samples from the prospective study were shipped at room temperature or frozen. The CDR3 goes from the cysteine to the phenylalanine over 14 residues. The kept DNA is CDR3 alone, 42 bases in frame from the first base. The germline V gene gives CDR1 as SGDLS and CDR2 as YYNGEE. Trimming takes 4 bases from V and 5 bases from J, and the germline ends sit 15 bases apart.

TCRbeta CDR3 regions were amplified from genomic DNA using the immunoSEQ Assay, a bias-controlled multiplex PCR. In the authors' own workflow: Within the assay, amplification of reference gene primers was used to estimate how many nucleated cells each sample contained. To quantify the absolute abundance of each unique TCRbeta CDR3 rearrangement, sequence reads were collapsed and filtered. For each sample, productive Simpson clonality was calculated as the square root of Simpson's diversity index across productive rearrangements. What TCRdb holds here is the immuneACCESS table cut down to in-frame rearrangements. Part of the clones is not present; checked against another copy, under half of the missing clones reflect an unresolved V gene, and the others are unexplained. That table gives V, J and clone size, and the DNA gave D and trimming. In this sample the table shows approximately 210,000 clones, about 86% of which occur a single time. In total, the top ten clones hold around 9.3% of the sample.

With respect to this clone: This receptor's antigen is unknown. No per-base quality is available; no much larger clone lies one base away.

What the research found in general, with its limitations: The quantity of clinical and demographic metadata differed by source and by participant and was supplied without curation.

The chain joins TRBV9 to TRBJ1-2; TRBD1 is perhaps the D gene, given 5 matching bases. The specimen sequenced was PBMCs or T cells enriched from blood (not recorded which). The clonotype originates from a woman between 45 and 65 years old with acute COVID-19. The CDR3 region: CASSPRQGWYGYTF. The nucleotides read TGTGCCAGCAGCCCACGGCAGGGCTGGTATGGCTACACCTTC.